Below, 28 T cell receptor beta chains from the same sample are listed, as sequenced in a study of blood T cell repertoires in COVID-19. The repertoire was sequenced with immunoSEQ multiplex PCR; TCRdb's copy has only in-frame clones and lacks some. The table shows 70,000 to 80,000 clones, with approximately 80% occurring only once. The sample was peripheral blood. The receptors shown here come from a man older than 75 with acute or convalescent COVID-19.

This clone occurred once. The chain recombines TRBV13 with TRBJ1-1; D remains ambiguous. V was shortened by 3 bases and J by 4 bases, with 9 bases between the two germline ends. In germline, CDR1 is PRHDT, CDR2 FYEKMQ (reference sequence). CDR3 length equals 13 residues. Here the CDR3 reads CASSLRESTEAFF. The CDR3 DNA reads as TGTGCCAGCAGCTTGCGGGAGAGCACTGAAGCTTTCTTT.

The rearrangement uses TRBV7-8 and TRBJ1-5; D gene uncertain. This CDR3 has 17 amino acids. V lost 0 bases to trimming and J lost 0 bases, with 12 bases between them. Germline V gene lookup returns CDR1 SGHVS and CDR2 FQNEAQ. Here the CDR3 reads CASSLASESYSNQPQHF. The CDR3 DNA follows: TGTGCCAGCAGCTTAGCCTCGGAGAGTTATAGCAATCAGCCCCAGCATTTT.

In nucleotides, the CDR3 is TGTGCCAGTAGTCATCGTAGGACAAGGAGATTCAACTATGGCTACACCTTC. Protein sequence: CASSHRRTRRFNYGYTF. The chain couples TRBV19 to TRBJ1-2; a weak D match, TRBD1 (5 bases). This CDR3 is built from 17 residues. V lost 5 bases, J lost 2 bases, and 21 bases lay in between. Germline CDR1 LNHDA, CDR2 SQIVND (reference sequence).

This clone was seen a handful of times. The chain employs TRBV5-1 and TRBJ2-1; possible D gene TRBD1, 6 bases. The CDR3 consists of 12 residues. Germline loops: CDR1 SGHRS, CDR2 YFSETQ. Trimming stripped 2 bases from V and 9 bases from J, with 9 bases between. This CDR3 reads CASSFRGTEQFF. The CDR3, as DNA: TGCGCCAGCAGCTTTAGGGGGACTGAGCAGTTCTTC.

The rearrangement links TRBV6-5 to TRBJ1-5, with 8 bases matching TRBD1. The CDR3 is made up of 14 amino acids. Germline assignment: CDR1 MNHEY and CDR2 SVGAGI. V lost 6 bases, J lost 7 bases, and 8 bases stayed unmatched. In DNA form, the CDR3 reads TGTGCCAGCAGCTTCGGACAGGGCCGGCAGCCCCAGCATTTT. Its translation: CASSFGQGRQPQHF.

This chain connects TRBV5-1 to TRBJ2-5; TRBD1 matches 11 bases. After removal of 4 bases from V and 1 base from J, the junction contained 12 bases not matched to a gene. The CDR3 runs to 18 residues. Germline CDR1 reads SGHRS; CDR2 reads YFSETQ. The CDR3 loop is CASSLGGTGTGGQETQYF. CDR3 in DNA: TGCGCCAGCAGCCTTGGGGGTACCGGGACAGGGGGCCAAGAGACCCAGTACTTC.

A few counts support this clone. This chain's CDR3 is CASSLSSREETQYF. The CDR3 nucleotides read TGTGCCAGCAGCCTTTCATCGAGGGAAGAGACCCAGTACTTC. V gene TRBV7-9 combines with J gene TRBJ2-5; D possibly corresponds to TRBD2 (5 bases). V shed 5 bases and J shed 3 bases, with 13 bases lying between them. This CDR3 contains 14 residues. The V gene's germline CDR1 is SEHNR and CDR2 FQNEAQ (reference sequence).

The V and J genes are TRBV27 and TRBJ2-5; 9 bases are shared with TRBD2. Germline loops: CDR1 MNHEY, CDR2 SMNVEV (reference sequence). V trimming: 2 bases; J trimming: 2 bases; junction bases outside the gene matches: 3. The CDR3 runs 15 residues. CDR3 in amino acids: CASSLAGGPQETQYF. For the CDR3, the DNA is TGTGCCAGCAGTTTAGCGGGAGGGCCTCAAGAGACCCAGTACTTC.

This chain joins TRBV19 and TRBJ1-2; D may be TRBD1 (5 bases). V was cut by 5 bases and J by 3 bases, with 10 bases left in between. The CDR3 has 13 residues. Germline CDR1 and CDR2: LNHDA and SQIVND (reference sequence). DNA for the CDR3: TGTGCCAGTAGTCTCGGGACTGACTATGGCTACACCTTC. Amino acids: CASSLGTDYGYTF.

V gene TRBV28 combines with J gene TRBJ2-7; 7 nucleotides line up with TRBD1. The CDR3 is 14 amino acids. In germline, CDR1 is MDHEN, CDR2 SYDVKM. Trimming took 7 bases from V and 4 from J; bases not matched to a gene: 10. CDR3 sequence reads: CASTSPGQAYEQYF. The CDR3 DNA reads TGTGCCAGCACCTCGCCTGGACAGGCGTACGAGCAGTACTTC.

The V and J genes are TRBV10-2 and TRBJ1-5; D remains ambiguous. CDR3 length: 14 amino acids. V dropped 6 bases and J dropped 0 bases, with 9 bases sitting between them. Germline V gene lookup returns CDR1 WSHSY and CDR2 SAAADI. DNA of the CDR3: TGCGCCAGCAGCGACATCCATAGCAATCAGCCCCAGCATTTT. It specifies CASSDIHSNQPQHF.

The chain uses TRBV29-1 and TRBJ2-1; TRBD1 is a possible D gene (5 bases). CDR3 length: 14 amino acids. V lost 7 bases to trimming and J lost 9 bases, with 22 bases between them. Germline CDR1 and CDR2: SQVTM and ANQGSEA. CDR3 DNA: TGCAGCGCCCTAAAACCAGAGACAGTCGGTGAGCAGTTCTTC. This translates into CSALKPETVGEQFF.

The chain couples TRBV7-6 to TRBJ2-2, with 7 bases identical to TRBD1. Per germline, CDR1 SGHVS and CDR2 FNYEAQ. J was trimmed by 5 bases and V by 4 bases; bases with no gene match: 7. The CDR3 runs 15 residues. CDR3 in DNA: TGTGCCAGCAGCTCACCACAGGGGAGTACCGGGGAGCTGTTTTTT. As protein: CASSSPQGSTGELFF.

The chain carries TRBV7-9 and TRBJ2-3; 8 bases are shared with TRBD1. Trimming took 5 bases from V and 5 from J; bases not matched to a gene: 6. The CDR3 spans 14 residues. Germline-derived CDR1 and CDR2 are SEHNR and FQNEAQ (reference sequence). CDR3 DNA sequence: TGTGCCAGCAGCCGCGCAGGGGGCTTAGATACGCAGTATTTT. Translating gives CASSRAGGLDTQYF.

This clone was counted a few times. The rearrangement joins TRBV24-1 to TRBJ1-1; D is perhaps TRBD1 (5 bases). Germline V gene lookup returns CDR1 KGHDR and CDR2 SFDVKD. The CDR3 spans 13 residues. V lost 10 bases and J 7 bases, leaving 18 bases between the germline ends. CDR3 sequence reads: CATQEGPRGEAFF. For the CDR3, the DNA is TGTGCCACACAGGAGGGACCGAGAGGTGAAGCTTTCTTT.

V is TRBV3-1 (or the pseudogene TRBV3-2) and J is TRBJ1-1; perhaps TRBD1 as D (5 bases). Trimming took 1 base from V and 6 from J, leaving 9 bases between them. CDR3 size: 13 residues. Germline lookup yields CDR1 LGHDT and CDR2 YNNKEL (reference sequence). In DNA, the CDR3 is TGTGCCAGCAGCCAAGCGGGGGTTTCTGAAGCTTTCTTT. Translation gives CASSQAGVSEAFF.

This chain links TRBV7-8 with TRBJ2-3; tentative D call: TRBD2 (5 bases). With 5 bases removed from V and 7 bases from J, the gap between germline ends came to 10 bases. The CDR3 consists of 12 residues. Germline-derived CDR1 and CDR2 are SGHVS and FQNEAQ. The CDR3 bases are TGTGCCAGCAGCACCCCGGGAAATACGCAGTATTTT. Protein product: CASSTPGNTQYF.

This chain uses TRBV29-1 with TRBJ2-3, with TRBD2 matching 7 bases. The germline V gene has CDR1 SQVTM and CDR2 ANQGSEA. CDR3 size: 16 residues. After removal of 1 base from V and 2 bases from J, the junction contained 9 bases not matched to a gene. The CDR3: CSVEGLSSGPTDTQYF. The CDR3 nucleotides read TGCAGCGTTGAAGGTCTGTCTAGCGGACCCACAGATACGCAGTATTTT.

The chain joins TRBV6-5 to TRBJ1-2; D is unclear. The CDR3 is 14 amino acids. Trimming removed 7 bases from V and 3 bases from J, with 15 bases in between. Germline CDR1 reads MNHEY; CDR2 reads SVGAGI. In nucleotides, the CDR3 is TGTGCCAGCAAAATCGGAGTTAGCGACTATGGCTACACCTTC. It translates to CASKIGVSDYGYTF.

In its sample, this clone was seen a few times. V usage is TRBV27 and J usage is TRBJ1-6; 8 bases are shared with TRBD1. CDR1 MNHEY and CDR2 SMNVEV come from the germline V gene (reference sequence). This CDR3 spans 15 amino acids. With V trimmed by 6 bases and J by 6 bases, 7 bases remained unmatched. The CDR3 sequence: CASRLEGTGNSPLHF. Written as DNA, the CDR3 is TGTGCCAGCAGGTTGGAGGGGACAGGTAATTCACCCCTCCACTTT.

The rearrangement links TRBV15 to TRBJ2-2; 7 positions match TRBD1. Germline V CDR1 and CDR2: LNHNV, YYDKDF (reference sequence). The J segment lost 1 base and the V segment lost 0 bases, leaving 5 bases of the junction unmatched. CDR3 length: 17 amino acids. CDR3: CATSRDRRTGNTGELFF. In nucleotides, the CDR3 is TGTGCCACCAGCAGAGATCGTCGGACAGGGAACACCGGGGAGCTGTTTTTT.

This chain connects TRBV15 to TRBJ2-1; TRBD2 agrees at 9 bases. CDR3 length equals 16 residues. CDR1 is LNHNV, CDR2 YYDKDF, per germline (reference sequence). J gave up 2 bases and V 1 base, and 3 bases lay outside the gene matches. The CDR3 reads CATSRGSGGTYNEQFF. The DNA for the CDR3 is TGTGCCACCAGCAGAGGTAGCGGGGGTACCTACAATGAGCAGTTCTTC.

The genes are TRBV18 and TRBJ2-3; 12 bases line up with TRBD2. Trimming cost V 3 bases and J 3 bases; bases outside gene matches: 7. Per the germline V gene, CDR1 is KGHSH and CDR2 is LQKENI. The CDR3 sequence is 17 residues long. CDR3 in DNA: TGTGCCAGCTCACCCCTCCGGACTAGCGGGGCTACAGATACGCAGTATTTT. Its protein product is CASSPLRTSGATDTQYF.

V usage is TRBV18 and J usage is TRBJ1-2; no reliable D call. Germline loops: CDR1 KGHSH, CDR2 LQKENI. The V end lost 5 bases, the J end lost 0 bases, and 10 bases lay between the germline ends. The CDR3 is 14 amino acids. In DNA, the CDR3 is TGTGCCAGCTCATCTCCAGAAACTAACTATGGCTACACCTTC. Amino acids: CASSSPETNYGYTF.

The chain uses TRBV7-2 and TRBJ2-3, with a possible D match to TRBD2 (6 bases). The ends were cut back, 5 bases at V and 1 base at J, with 16 bases in the middle. CDR1 and CDR2 (germline): SGHTA, FQGNSA. This CDR3 has 16 residues. This CDR3 reads CASSNGWGEGTDTQYF. The CDR3 nucleotides read TGTGCCAGCAGCAATGGCTGGGGGGAGGGCACAGATACGCAGTATTTT.

CDR3 DNA: TGTGCCAGCAGCCCCGTCCGGGGGGGCGTAAATTCACCCCTCCACTTT. This encodes CASSPVRGGVNSPLHF. The chain has TRBV7-9 and TRBJ1-6; tentative D call: TRBD1 (6 bases). V was pared by 5 bases and J by 7 bases, with 18 bases between. The CDR3 loop spans 16 amino acids. The germline V gene has CDR1 SEHNR and CDR2 FQNEAQ (reference sequence).

The J gene is TRBJ2-3, the V gene TRBV5-1, with D possibly TRBD1 on 5 matching bases. With 6 bases removed from V and 6 bases from J, the gap between germline ends came to 17 bases. The CDR3 extends over 14 amino acids. Germline V gene sequence: CDR1 SGHRS, CDR2 YFSETQ. The DNA of the CDR3 is TGCGCCAGCAAAGTAGGTCAGGGTGGGGATACGCAGTATTTT. It yields the protein CASKVGQGGDTQYF.

This clone was detected ten times or more. The J gene is TRBJ2-7, the V gene TRBV18; TRBD1 might be the D (7 bases). V lost 3 bases, J lost 3 bases, and 9 bases lay in between. Germline CDR1 reads KGHSH; CDR2 reads LQKENI. The CDR3 totals 13 residues. The CDR3 region has the DNA TGTGCCAGCTCACCGCGGGACAGCTACGAGCAGTACTTC. It is translated as CASSPRDSYEQYF.